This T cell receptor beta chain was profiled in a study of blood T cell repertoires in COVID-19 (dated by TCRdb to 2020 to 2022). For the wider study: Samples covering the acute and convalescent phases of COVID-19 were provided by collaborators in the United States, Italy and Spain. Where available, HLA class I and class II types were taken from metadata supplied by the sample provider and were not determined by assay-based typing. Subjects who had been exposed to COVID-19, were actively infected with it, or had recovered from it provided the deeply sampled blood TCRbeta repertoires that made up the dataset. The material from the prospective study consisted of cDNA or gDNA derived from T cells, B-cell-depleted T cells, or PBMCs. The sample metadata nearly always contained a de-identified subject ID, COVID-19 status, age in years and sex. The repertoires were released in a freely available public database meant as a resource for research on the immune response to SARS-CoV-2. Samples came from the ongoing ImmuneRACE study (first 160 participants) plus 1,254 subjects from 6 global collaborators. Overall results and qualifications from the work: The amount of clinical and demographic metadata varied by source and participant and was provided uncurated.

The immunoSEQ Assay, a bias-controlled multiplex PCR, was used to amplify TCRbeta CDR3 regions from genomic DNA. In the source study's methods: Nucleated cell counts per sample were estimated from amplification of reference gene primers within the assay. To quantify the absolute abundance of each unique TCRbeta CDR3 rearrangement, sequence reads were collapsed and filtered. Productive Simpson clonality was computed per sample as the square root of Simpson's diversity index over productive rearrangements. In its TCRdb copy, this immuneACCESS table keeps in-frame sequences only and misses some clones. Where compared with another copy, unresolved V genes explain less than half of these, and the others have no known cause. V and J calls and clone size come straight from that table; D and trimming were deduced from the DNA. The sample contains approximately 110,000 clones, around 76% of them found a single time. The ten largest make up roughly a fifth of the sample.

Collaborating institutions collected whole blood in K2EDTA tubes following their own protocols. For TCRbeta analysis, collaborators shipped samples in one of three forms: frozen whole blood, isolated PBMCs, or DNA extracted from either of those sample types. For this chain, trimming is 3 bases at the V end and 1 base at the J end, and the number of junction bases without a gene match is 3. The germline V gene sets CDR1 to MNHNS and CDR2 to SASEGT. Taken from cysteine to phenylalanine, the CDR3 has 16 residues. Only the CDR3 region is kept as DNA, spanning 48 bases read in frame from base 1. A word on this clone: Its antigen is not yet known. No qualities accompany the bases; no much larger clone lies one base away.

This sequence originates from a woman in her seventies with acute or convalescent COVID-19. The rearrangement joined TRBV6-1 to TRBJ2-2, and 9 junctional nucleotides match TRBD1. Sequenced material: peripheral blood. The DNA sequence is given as TGTGCCAGCAGTGAGCGGACAGGGGTGAACACCGGGGAGCTGTTTTTT. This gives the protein CASSERTGVNTGELFF.